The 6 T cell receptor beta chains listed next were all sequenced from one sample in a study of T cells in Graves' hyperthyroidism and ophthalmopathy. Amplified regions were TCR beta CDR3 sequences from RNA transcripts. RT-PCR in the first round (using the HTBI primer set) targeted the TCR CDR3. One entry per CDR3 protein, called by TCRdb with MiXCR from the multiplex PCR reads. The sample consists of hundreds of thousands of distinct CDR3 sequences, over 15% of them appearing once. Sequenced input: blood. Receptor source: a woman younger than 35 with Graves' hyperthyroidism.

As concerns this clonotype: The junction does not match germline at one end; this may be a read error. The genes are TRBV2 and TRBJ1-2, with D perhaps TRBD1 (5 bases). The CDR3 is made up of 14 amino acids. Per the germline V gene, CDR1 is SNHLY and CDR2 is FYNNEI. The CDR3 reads CAGSAIPGRPRYTF. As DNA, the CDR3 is TGTGCCGGCAGTGCTATCCCGGGACGGCCCCGCTACACCTTC. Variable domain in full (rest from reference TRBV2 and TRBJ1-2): EPEVTQTPSHQVTQMGQEVILRCVPISNHLYFYWYRQILGQKVEFLVSFYNNEISEKSEIFDDQFSVERPDGSNFTLKIRSTKLEDSAMYFCAGSAIPGRPRYTFGSGTRLTVV.

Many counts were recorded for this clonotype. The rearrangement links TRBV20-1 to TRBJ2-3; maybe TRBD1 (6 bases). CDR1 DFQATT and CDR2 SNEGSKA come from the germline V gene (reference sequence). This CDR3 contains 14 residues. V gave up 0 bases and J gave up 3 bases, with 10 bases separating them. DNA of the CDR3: TGCAGTGCTAGAGATGGTCAGGGGACAGATACGCAGTATTTT. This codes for CSARDGQGTDTQYF.

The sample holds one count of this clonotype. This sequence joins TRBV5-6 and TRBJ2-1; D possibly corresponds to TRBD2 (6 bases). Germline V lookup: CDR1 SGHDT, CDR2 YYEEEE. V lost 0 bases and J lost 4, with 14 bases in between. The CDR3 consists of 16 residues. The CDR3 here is CASSLAPRGSYNEQFF. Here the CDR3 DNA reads TGTGCCAGCAGCTTGGCCCCCCGGGGGAGTTACAATGAGCAGTTCTTC.

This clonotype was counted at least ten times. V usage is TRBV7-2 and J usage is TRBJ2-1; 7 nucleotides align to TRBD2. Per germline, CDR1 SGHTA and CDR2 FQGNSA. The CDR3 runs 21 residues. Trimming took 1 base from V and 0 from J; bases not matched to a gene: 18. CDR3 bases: TGTGCCAGCAGCTTAGACGGGGAGGGACTACCAATCAAAGGCTCCTACAATGAGCAGTTCTTC. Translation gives CASSLDGEGLPIKGSYNEQFF.

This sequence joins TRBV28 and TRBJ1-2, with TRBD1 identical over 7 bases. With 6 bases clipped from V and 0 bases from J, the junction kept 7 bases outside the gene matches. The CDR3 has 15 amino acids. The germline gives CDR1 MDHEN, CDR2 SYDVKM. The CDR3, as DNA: TGTGCCAGCAGCCCACAGGGGCGTACTAACTATGGCTACACCTTC. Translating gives CASSPQGRTNYGYTF.

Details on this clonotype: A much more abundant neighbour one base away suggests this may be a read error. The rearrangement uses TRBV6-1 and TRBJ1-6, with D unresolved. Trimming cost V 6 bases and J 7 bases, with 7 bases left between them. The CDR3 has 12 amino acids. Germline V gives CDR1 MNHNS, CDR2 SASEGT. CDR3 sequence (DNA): TGTGCCAGCAGCCAACTGAATTCACCCCTCCACTTT. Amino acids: CASSQLNSPLHF.